This T cell receptor beta chain was sequenced in a study of T cells in Graves' hyperthyroidism and ophthalmopathy. Broader study findings: Ophthalmopathy cases were set apart from stable hyperthyroidism by a 13 V-J model.

Active moderate-to-severe ophthalmopathy, Clinical Activity Score at least 3, NOSPECS at least 4, under 3 months' duration. Lactation, pregnancy, other autoimmune disease or uncontrolled infection excluded patients. The authors took PBMCs from roughly 9.3 ml fresh peripheral blood. In this sample, this clonotype turned up many times. Its antigen is not identified. Germline loops: CDR1 MDHEN, CDR2 SYDVKM. V shed 8 bases and J shed 15 bases, with 20 bases lying between them. The length of the CDR3 is 12 residues. It was RNA transcripts that yielded the amplified TCR beta CDR3 regions. First-round RT-PCR of the TCR CDR3 relied on the HTBI primer set. TCRdb reanalysed the multiplex PCR reads using MiXCR and keeps one entry per CDR3 protein. The sample gives around 610,000 distinct CDR3 sequences, roughly 14% of which show up once; 3.5% to 4.5% is in the top ten.

The V gene is TRBV28, the J gene TRBJ1-3; perhaps TRBD1 as D (5 bases). The sample comprised blood. This clonotype was obtained from a woman aged 35 to 49 with Graves' ophthalmopathy. The CDR3, as DNA: TGTGCCAGCCTAACGGGGGGGAGCATAGAATATTTT. It yields the protein CASLTGGSIEYF.